This passage covers 18 T cell receptor beta chains from one sample sequenced in a study of blood T cell repertoires in COVID-19. Produced via immunoSEQ multiplex PCR; TCRdb's table is partial and in-frame only. Of about 190,000 clones listed, about 85% are singletons. Sequencing was performed on peripheral blood. All receptors derive from a man between 60 and 75 years old with active or convalescent COVID-19.

A single count supports this clone. The V gene is TRBV21-1, the J gene TRBJ2-5; the table's D gene call, TRBD2, was not cross checked with the DNA. TRBV21-1 is shown as a pseudogene. This CDR3 has 14 amino acids. CDR3 in amino acids: CAARNGGASKTQYF. The CDR3 region has the DNA TGTGCCGCTCGGAACGGGGGGGCCTCAAAGACCCAGTACTTC.

The table lists this clone with a count of one. This chain connects TRBV2 to TRBJ1-5, with 8 bases identical to TRBD1. Trimming at V came to 5 bases and at J to 7 bases, leaving 10 bases not matched to a gene. The germline V gene has CDR1 SNHLY and CDR2 FYNNEI. The CDR3 runs 15 residues. The CDR3 region is CASSLGQGGRQPQHF. For the CDR3, the DNA is TGTGCCAGCAGTTTAGGACAGGGAGGACGGCAGCCCCAGCATTTT.

This sequence joins TRBV19 and TRBJ1-2; 7 nucleotides agree with TRBD1. With V trimmed by 7 bases and J by 8 bases, 10 bases remained unmatched. Germline CDR1 reads LNHDA; CDR2 reads SQIVND (reference sequence). This CDR3 has 13 amino acids. The CDR3 nucleotides read TGTGCCAGTACCGACAGGGCCTTGGGAGGCTACACCTTC. Translating it yields CASTDRALGGYTF.

The rearrangement uses TRBV25-1 and TRBJ2-1; D is undetermined. This CDR3 has 13 residues. V was shortened by 0 bases and J by 7 bases, with 7 bases between the two germline ends. Germline loops: CDR1 MGHDK, CDR2 SYGVNS. For the CDR3, the DNA is TGTGCCAGCAGTGAATATCCAGAAAATGAGCAGTTCTTC. It codes for CASSEYPENEQFF.

The rearrangement joins TRBV2 to TRBJ2-5; 10 bases map to TRBD2. V lost 3 bases and J lost 5; bases outside the gene matches: 6. The germline CDR1 and CDR2 sequences are SNHLY and FYNNEI. CDR3 length: 15 amino acids. CDR3 sequence reads: CASSDGLAGEETQYF. In DNA, the CDR3 is TGTGCCAGCAGTGACGGGCTAGCGGGGGAGGAGACCCAGTACTTC.

The DNA for the CDR3 is TGTGCCAGCAGCGCCCGTTCAGGGACAGGGAATGGCTACACCTTC. This translates into CASSARSGTGNGYTF. This chain connects TRBV14 to TRBJ1-2; 9 bases match TRBD1. The CDR3 is 15 residues long. The V segment lost 5 bases and the J segment 6 bases; nucleotides outside the gene matches: 10. From germline, CDR1 is SGHDN and CDR2 FVKESK.

The rearrangement links TRBV29-1 to TRBJ1-1; 8 nucleotides line up with TRBD1. CDR3 length: 13 residues. Germline V CDR1 and CDR2: SQVTM, ANQGSEA. V dropped 6 bases and J dropped 9; count of bases not matched to a gene: 12. CDR3 DNA: TGCAGCGTCCGAAGGACAGGGTGGCCGAAAGCTTTCTTT. Encoded protein: CSVRRTGWPKAFF.

The rearrangement joins TRBV7-9 to TRBJ2-1; 8 bases fit TRBD1. V shed 4 bases and J 6 bases; nucleotides not matched to a gene: 8. This CDR3 is built from 15 residues. CDR1 and CDR2 from the germline V gene are SEHNR and FQNEAQ (reference sequence). The CDR3 sequence: CASSSGQGISNEQFF. CDR3 nucleotide sequence: TGTGCCAGCAGCTCCGGACAGGGTATTTCCAATGAGCAGTTCTTC.

The chain recombines TRBV3-1 (or the pseudogene TRBV3-2) with TRBJ1-1; 7 bases match TRBD1. Germline values: CDR1 LGHDT, CDR2 YNNKEL (reference sequence). The CDR3 runs 14 residues. V dropped 4 bases and J dropped 4; count of bases not matched to a gene: 6. The CDR3 DNA reads as TGTGCCAGCAGCCGGGACAGTAGTAGCACTGAAGCTTTCTTT. Its protein is CASSRDSSSTEAFF.

This chain uses TRBV7-3 with TRBJ2-1, with 10 nucleotides matching TRBD2. V trimming: 1 base; J trimming: 9 bases; junction bases outside the gene matches: 6. CDR3 size: 15 residues. Germline values: CDR1 SGHTA, CDR2 FQGTGA. For the CDR3, the DNA is TGTGCCAGCAGCTTAATCCCGCTAGCGGGGGTTGAGCAGTTCTTC. Translated, it gives CASSLIPLAGVEQFF. The full variable domain, completed using reference TRBV7-3 and TRBJ2-1, is GAGVSQTPSNKVTEKGKYVELRCDPISGHTALYWYRQSLGQGPEFLIYFQGTGAADDSGLPNDRFFAVRPEGSVSTLKIQRTERGDSAVYLCASSLIPLAGVEQFFGPGTRLTVL.

The chain couples TRBV5-1 to TRBJ2-2, with a weak D call TRBD1 (6 bases). CDR1 SGHRS and CDR2 YFSETQ come from the germline V gene. This CDR3 is built from 16 residues. Trimming cost V 4 bases and J 1 base, with 14 bases left between them. CDR3 protein: CASSPQGTGNTGELFF. CDR3 sequence (DNA): TGCGCCAGCAGCCCACAGGGTACGGGGAACACCGGGGAGCTGTTTTTT.

The V and J genes are TRBV19 and TRBJ1-4; D not resolved. CDR3 length: 12 residues. The germline V gene encodes CDR1 LNHDA and CDR2 SQIVND (reference sequence). The V gene lost 8 bases and the J gene lost 8 bases, with 12 bases spanning the gap. The CDR3 bases are TGTGCCAGTGGGTCGAGGCGGGAAAAACTGTTTTTT. This gives the protein CASGSRREKLFF.

The CDR3 loop is CASSWTGYGYTF. In nucleotides, the CDR3 is TGTGCCAGCAGTTGGACAGGCTATGGCTACACCTTC. This chain joins TRBV12-3 or TRBV12-4 and TRBJ1-2, with 7 bases aligning to TRBD1. Unmatched junction bases numbered 0, after V lost 4 bases and J lost 4 bases. There are 12 residues in the CDR3.

The chain has TRBV24-1 and TRBJ2-3; 8 bases fit TRBD2. The CDR3 has 15 residues. Germline lookup yields CDR1 KGHDR and CDR2 SFDVKD. The junction had 5 bases not matched to a gene; V was cut back by 3 bases and J by 4 bases. The CDR3 loop is CATSDPSGGADTQYF. The CDR3 nucleotides read TGTGCCACCAGTGATCCGAGCGGGGGCGCAGATACGCAGTATTTT.

This chain links TRBV5-1 with TRBJ2-2; 7 bases are shared with TRBD1. Germline V CDR1 and CDR2: SGHRS, YFSETQ. Trimming at V came to 1 base and at J to 4 bases, leaving 4 bases not matched to a gene. This CDR3 contains 15 residues. The CDR3 region has the DNA TGCGCCAGCAGCTTGTTGGCAGGGGGCACCGGGGAGCTGTTTTTT. Amino acids: CASSLLAGGTGELFF.

The genes are TRBV2 and TRBJ2-3; D unclear. CDR1 and CDR2 from the germline V gene are SNHLY and FYNNEI. Trimming removed 5 bases at V and 6 bases at J, with 6 bases between. This CDR3 is built from 11 residues. DNA for the CDR3: TGTGCCAGCAGTCAGTCTGATACGCAGTATTTT. Protein sequence: CASSQSDTQYF. The full variable domain, in which reference TRBV2 and TRBJ2-3 provide the parts outside the CDR3, is EPEVTQTPSHQVTQMGQEVILRCVPISNHLYFYWYRQILGQKVEFLVSFYNNEISEKSEIFDDQFSVERPDGSNFTLKIRSTKLEDSAMYFCASSQSDTQYFGPGTRLTVL.

V is TRBV3-1 (or the pseudogene TRBV3-2) and J is TRBJ1-2; the match to TRBD1 covers 11 bases. The J segment lost 8 bases and the V segment lost 3 bases, leaving 8 bases of the junction unmatched. Germline CDR1 reads LGHDT; CDR2 reads YNNKEL (reference sequence). CDR3 length: 15 residues. The CDR3 region has the DNA TGTGCCAGCAGCCACCCCGGGACAGGGGGTCGCGGCTACACCTTC. Protein: CASSHPGTGGRGYTF.

The chain links TRBV29-1 to TRBJ1-1; possibly TRBD1 for D (5 bases). Looked up from germline, CDR1 is SQVTM and CDR2 is ANQGSEA. Between the trimmed V and J ends, which lost 6 bases and 0 bases, there was a span of 14 bases. The CDR3 sequence is 14 residues long. In nucleotides, the CDR3 is TGCAGCGTCTGGACAAGAAAAATGAACACTGAAGCTTTCTTT. This codes for CSVWTRKMNTEAFF.